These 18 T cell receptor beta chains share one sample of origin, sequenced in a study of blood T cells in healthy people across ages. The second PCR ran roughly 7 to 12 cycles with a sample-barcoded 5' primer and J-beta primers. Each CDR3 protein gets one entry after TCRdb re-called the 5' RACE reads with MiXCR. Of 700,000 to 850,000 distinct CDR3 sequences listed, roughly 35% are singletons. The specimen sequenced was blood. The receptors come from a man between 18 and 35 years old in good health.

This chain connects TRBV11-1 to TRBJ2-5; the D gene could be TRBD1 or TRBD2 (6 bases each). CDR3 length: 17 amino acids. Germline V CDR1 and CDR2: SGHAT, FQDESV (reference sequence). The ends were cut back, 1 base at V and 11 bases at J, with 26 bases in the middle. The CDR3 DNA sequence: TGTGCCAGCAGCTTAGAGCGCCGTATGGGGGGCTACAATGAGCAGTACTTC. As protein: CASSLERRMGGYNEQYF. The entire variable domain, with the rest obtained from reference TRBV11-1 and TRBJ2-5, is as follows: EAEVAQSPRYKITEKSQAVAFWCDPISGHATLYWYRQILGQGPELLVQFQDESVVDDSQLPKDRFSAERLKGVDSTLKIQPAELGDSAMYLCASSLERRMGGYNEQYFGPGTRLLVL.

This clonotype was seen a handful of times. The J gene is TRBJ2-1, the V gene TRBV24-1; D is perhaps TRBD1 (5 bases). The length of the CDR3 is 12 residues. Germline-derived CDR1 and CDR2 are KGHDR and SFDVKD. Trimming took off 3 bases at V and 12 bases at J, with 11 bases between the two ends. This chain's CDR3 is CATSDQQGGQFF. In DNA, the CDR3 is TGTGCCACCAGTGATCAGCAGGGTGGGCAGTTCTTC.

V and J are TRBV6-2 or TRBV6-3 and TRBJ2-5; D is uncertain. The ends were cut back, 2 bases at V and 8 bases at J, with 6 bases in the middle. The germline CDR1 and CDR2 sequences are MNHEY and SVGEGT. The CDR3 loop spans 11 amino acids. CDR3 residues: CASSYGATQYF. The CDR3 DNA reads TGTGCCAGCAGTTACGGAGCAACCCAGTACTTC.

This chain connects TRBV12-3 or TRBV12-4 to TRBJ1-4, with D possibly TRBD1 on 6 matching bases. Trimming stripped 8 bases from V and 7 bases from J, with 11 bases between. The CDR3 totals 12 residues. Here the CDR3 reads CASRRGSEKLFF. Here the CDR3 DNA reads TGTGCCAGCCGGAGGGGGTCTGAAAAACTGTTTTTT.

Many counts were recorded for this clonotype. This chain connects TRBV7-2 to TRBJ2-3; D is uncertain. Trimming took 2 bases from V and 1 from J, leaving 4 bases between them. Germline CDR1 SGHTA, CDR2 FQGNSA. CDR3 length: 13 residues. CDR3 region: CASSLRRTDTQYF. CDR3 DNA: TGTGCCAGCAGCTTACGGCGCACAGATACGCAGTATTTT.

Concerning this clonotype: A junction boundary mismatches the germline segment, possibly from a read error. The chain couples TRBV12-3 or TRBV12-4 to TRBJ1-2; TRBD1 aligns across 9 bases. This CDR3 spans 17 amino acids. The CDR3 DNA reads TGTACCAGCAGTGGGACAGGGCGGCCGAATACTAACGATGGCTACACCTTC. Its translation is CTSSGTGRPNTNDGYTF.

As DNA, the CDR3 is TGTGCCAGCAGTTTAAGGCAGGGAGCGGTGGATCAGCCCCAGCATTTT. This codes for CASSLRQGAVDQPQHF. The chain has TRBV27 and TRBJ1-5; D may be TRBD1 (5 bases). V lost 2 bases and J 5 bases, leaving 16 bases between the germline ends. CDR3 length: 16 amino acids. Germline V gene data show CDR1 as MNHEY and CDR2 as SMNVEV (reference sequence).

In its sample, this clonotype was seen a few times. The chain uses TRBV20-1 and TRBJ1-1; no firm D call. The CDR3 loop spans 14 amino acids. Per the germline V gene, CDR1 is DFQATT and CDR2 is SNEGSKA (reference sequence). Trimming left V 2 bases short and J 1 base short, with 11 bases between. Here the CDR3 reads CSARFPGKNTEAFF. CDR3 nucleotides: TGCAGTGCTAGATTTCCAGGAAAGAACACTGAAGCTTTCTTT.

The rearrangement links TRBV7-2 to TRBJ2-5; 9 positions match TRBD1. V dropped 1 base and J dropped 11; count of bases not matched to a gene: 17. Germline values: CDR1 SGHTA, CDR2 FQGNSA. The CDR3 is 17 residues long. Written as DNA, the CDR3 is TGTGCCAGCAGCTTAGACGTGGGACAGGGAATATCCGATGAGCAGTACTTC. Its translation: CASSLDVGQGISDEQYF. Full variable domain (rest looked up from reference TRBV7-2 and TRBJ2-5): GAGVSQSPSNKVTEKGKDVELRCDPISGHTALYWYRQSLGQGLEFLIYFQGNSAPDKSGLPSDRFSAERTGGSVSTLTIQRTQQEDSAVYLCASSLDVGQGISDEQYFGPGTRLLVL.

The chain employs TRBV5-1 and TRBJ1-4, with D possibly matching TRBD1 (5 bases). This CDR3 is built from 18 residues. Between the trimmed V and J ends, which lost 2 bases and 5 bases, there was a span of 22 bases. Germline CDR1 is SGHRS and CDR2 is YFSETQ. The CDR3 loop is CASSFSEADSVGNEKLFF. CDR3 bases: TGCGCCAGCAGCTTTTCGGAAGCCGACAGCGTCGGCAATGAAAAACTGTTTTTT. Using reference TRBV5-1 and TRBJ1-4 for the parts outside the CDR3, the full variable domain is KAGVTQTPRYLIKTRGQQVTLSCSPISGHRSVSWYQQTPGQGLQFLFEYFSETQRNKGNFPGRFSGRQFSNSRSEMNVSTLELGDSALYLCASSFSEADSVGNEKLFFGSGTQLSVL.

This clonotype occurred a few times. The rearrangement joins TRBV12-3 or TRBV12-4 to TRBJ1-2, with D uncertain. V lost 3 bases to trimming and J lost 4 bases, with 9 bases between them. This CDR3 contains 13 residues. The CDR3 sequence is CASSFPRSYGYTF. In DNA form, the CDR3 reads TGTGCCAGCAGTTTCCCTCGTTCCTATGGCTACACCTTC.

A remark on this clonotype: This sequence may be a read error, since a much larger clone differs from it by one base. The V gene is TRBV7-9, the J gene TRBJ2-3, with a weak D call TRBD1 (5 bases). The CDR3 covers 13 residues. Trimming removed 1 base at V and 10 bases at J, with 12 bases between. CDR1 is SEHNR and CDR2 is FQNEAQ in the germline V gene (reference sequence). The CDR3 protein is CASSLEQADAQYF. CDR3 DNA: TGTGCCAGCAGCTTAGAACAGGCTGATGCGCAGTATTTT.

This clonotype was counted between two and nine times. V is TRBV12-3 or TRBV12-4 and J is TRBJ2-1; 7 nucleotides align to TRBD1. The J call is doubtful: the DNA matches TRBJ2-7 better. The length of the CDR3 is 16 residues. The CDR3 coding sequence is TGTGCCAGCAGACCCACGGGACAGTCCTCCTACAATGAGCAGTACTTC. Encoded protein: CASRPTGQSSYNEQYF.

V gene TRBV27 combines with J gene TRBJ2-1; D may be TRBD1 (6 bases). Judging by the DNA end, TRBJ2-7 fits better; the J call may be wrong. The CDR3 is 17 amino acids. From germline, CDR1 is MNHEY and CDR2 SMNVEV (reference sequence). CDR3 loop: CASSLTGYGLSYNEQYF. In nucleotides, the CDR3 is TGTGCCAGCAGCTTAACAGGGTACGGGCTCTCCTACAATGAGCAGTACTTC.

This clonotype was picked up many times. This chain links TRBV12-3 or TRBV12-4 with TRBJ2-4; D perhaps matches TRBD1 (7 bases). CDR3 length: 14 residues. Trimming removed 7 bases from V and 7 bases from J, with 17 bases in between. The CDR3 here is CASNYAGGGNIQYF. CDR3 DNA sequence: TGTGCCAGCAATTACGCAGGGGGAGGTAACATTCAGTACTTC.

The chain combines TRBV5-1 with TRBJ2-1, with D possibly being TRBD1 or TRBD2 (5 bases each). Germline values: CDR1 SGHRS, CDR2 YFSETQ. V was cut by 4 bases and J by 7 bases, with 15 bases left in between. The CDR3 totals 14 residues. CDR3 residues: CASSTGTEFNEQFF. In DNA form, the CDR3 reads TGCGCCAGCAGCACCGGGACCGAGTTTAATGAGCAGTTCTTC. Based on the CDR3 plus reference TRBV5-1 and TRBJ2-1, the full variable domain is KAGVTQTPRYLIKTRGQQVTLSCSPISGHRSVSWYQQTPGQGLQFLFEYFSETQRNKGNFPGRFSGRQFSNSRSEMNVSTLELGDSALYLCASSTGTEFNEQFFGPGTRLTVL.

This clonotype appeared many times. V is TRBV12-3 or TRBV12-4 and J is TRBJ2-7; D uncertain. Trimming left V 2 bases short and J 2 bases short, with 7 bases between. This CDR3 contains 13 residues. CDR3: CASSLRATYEQYF. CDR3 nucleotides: TGTGCCAGCAGTTTACGAGCGACCTACGAGCAGTACTTC.

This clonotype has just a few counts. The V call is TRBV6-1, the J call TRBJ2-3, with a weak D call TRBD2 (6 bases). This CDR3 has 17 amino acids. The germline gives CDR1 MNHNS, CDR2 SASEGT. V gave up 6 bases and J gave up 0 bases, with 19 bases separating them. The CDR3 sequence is CASRAFFAGTSTDTQYF. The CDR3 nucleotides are TGTGCCAGCAGGGCCTTCTTCGCGGGGACTAGCACAGATACGCAGTATTTT.